This T cell receptor (beta chain) emerged from a study of CD8 T cells in ankylosing spondylitis (dated by TCRdb to the late 2010s). As for the study more broadly: T cell receptor beta repertoires were profiled in healthy donors and ankylosing spondylitis patients so that disease-linked TCR variants could be found. The full study cohort was made up of 25 ankylosing spondylitis patients and around 100 healthy donors. Peripheral blood was sampled, and synovial fluid was also collected from ankylosing spondylitis patients.

To note about this clonotype: It has no known antigen specificity. Per-base qualities were not stored, and no clone one base away is much larger.

Here is what the overall study found, with its caveats: A CD8+ phenotype was shown by the disease-linked clones, which were found at relatively low frequencies in peripheral blood. Blood from ankylosing spondylitis patients appeared to be characterized by a TCR beta motif made up of about 8 highly homologous amino acid variants. Some motif variants had previously been reported in the synovial fluid and blood of reactive arthritis patients, which suggests shared mechanisms of disease initiation. The disease-linked clones were reported to be significantly enriched in matched synovial fluid samples from ankylosing spondylitis patients.

TCRdb shows the sequencer as Illumina HiSeq 2500. Quantitative 5'-RACE with molecular barcodes was used to prepare TCR beta libraries. As for the authors' bioinformatics: Disease-linked TCR variants were identified with a new computational method built on a probabilistic model of VDJ rearrangement. TCRdb itself trimmed the public reads at Q25 with fastp, ran MiXCR and retained productive beta chains. Rows are combined by CDR3 protein, so each entry shows the most common genes and DNA. The V and J calls and clone size are TCRdb's, not the authors'. The sample records 700,000 to 1,000,000 distinct CDR3 sequences, 10% to 15% of which are singletons. The top ten clonotypes cover approximately 0.5% of the sample. The germline ends are 14 bases apart after V is trimmed by 7 bases and J by 0 bases. In the germline V gene, CDR1 corresponds to MNHNS and CDR2 to SASEGT. The CDR3 runs 15 residues from the cysteine to the phenylalanine. The sequence is cut down to CDR3 DNA, 45 bases in frame from base 1.

The sequenced sample was blood, either unsorted or a sorted T cell fraction (not recorded which). The V and J segments used are TRBV6-1 and TRBJ2-3, with the D call perhaps TRBD1 or TRBD2, as 5 bases match in each case. This TCR derives from a male donor with ankylosing spondylitis. The CDR3 here reads CASTLRDLSTDTQYF. The DNA sequence reads TGTGCCAGCACACTCCGGGACCTTAGCACAGATACGCAGTATTTT.